These T cell receptor beta chains were read from a single sample in a study of blood T cell repertoires in COVID-19. TCRdb keeps only in-frame clones here, not all; method: immunoSEQ multiplex PCR. The sample contains around 65,000 clones, roughly four fifths of which appear only once. The sample comprised peripheral blood. The receptors were gathered from a human donor in a cohort sampled during active COVID-19. The CDR3 runs from the conserved cysteine through the conserved F or W. The order of the fields is V gene, J gene, clone size, D gene, CDR3 DNA, CDR3 protein. A D gene is named only where the DNA matches it firmly. Rows give clone size only sometimes, using once, few, many, or a class for an expanded clone.

TRBV5-5	TRBJ2-1	-	TRBD2	TGTGCCAGCAGCTTGAAGGGTCTATCTAGCGGGGGTTACAATGAGCAGTTCTTC	CASSLKGLSSGGYNEQFF
TRBV1	TRBJ2-1	-	-	TGCACCAGCAGCCACTCCGGGACTAGCGGGGGGGTATACAATGAGCAGTTCTTC	CTSSHSGTSGGVYNEQFF
TRBV20-1	TRBJ1-2	-	TRBD1	TGCAGTGCTAGTCTGCCAGGGGGATACTATGGCTACACCTTC	CSASLPGGYYGYTF
TRBV11-2	TRBJ2-1	-	-	TGTGCCAGCAGCTTAGGGGTAGCTGAGTACAATGAGCAGTTCTTC	CASSLGVAEYNEQFF
TRBV2	TRBJ2-3	-	TRBD1	TGTGCCAGCCACCGGGACAGACACACAGATACGCAGTATTTT	CASHRDRHTDTQYF
TRBV5-4	TRBJ1-3	-	TRBD1	TGTGCCAGCAGCAGAGACAGGGGAGGAGGAAACACCATATATTTT	CASSRDRGGGNTIYF
TRBV18	TRBJ1-6	-	-	TGTGCCAGCTCACCAATGTTGGGCAGCCAGCCAAATTCACCCCTCCACTTT	CASSPMLGSQPNSPLHF
TRBV6-1	TRBJ1-5	-	TRBD1	TGTGCCAGCAGTGAAGTGGGACAGCCAAACAATCAGCCCCAGCATTTT	CASSEVGQPNNQPQHF
TRBV7-8	TRBJ2-1	-	TRBD1	TGTGCCAGCAGCTTATACCCAGGGGGCGGAATGAGGGGCCGGTTTGAGCAGTTCTTC	CASSLYPGGGMRGRFEQFF
TRBV18	TRBJ2-4	-	TRBD1	TGTGCCAGCTCACCGGGACAGGGAGACATTCAGTACTTC	CASSPGQGDIQYF
TRBV10-1	TRBJ1-4	-	TRBD1	TGCGCCAGTCACAGGGACAGGGGTCAGGATAATGAAAAACTGTTTTTT	CASHRDRGQDNEKLFF
TRBV29-1	TRBJ1-2	-	TRBD1	TGCAGCGTTGGTGGGACAGGGGTTGGCTACACCTTC	CSVGGTGVGYTF
TRBV28	TRBJ2-4	-	-	TGTGCCAGCAGTTTTTTTGCGGGTAACATTCAGTACTTC	CASSFFAGNIQYF
TRBV2	TRBJ2-7	-	TRBD1	TGTGCCAGCAGCCCGACAGGGAGCTCCTACGAGCAGTACTTC	CASSPTGSSYEQYF
TRBV19	TRBJ1-5	-	-	TGTGCCAGTAGTATACGAGGAGTAATTGGAGGGTTGTCCCAGCATTTT	CASSIRGVIGGLSQHF
TRBV5-4	TRBJ2-7	few	-	TGTGCCAGCAGCTCGCCGCGTGCTCCCCACGAGCAGTACTTC	CASSSPRAPHEQYF
TRBV18	TRBJ1-2	-	-	TGTGCCAGCTCAGCAGCCCCCCCGCGGGGCTACACCTTC	CASSAAPPRGYTF
TRBV5-1	TRBJ2-1	-	TRBD1	TGCGCCAGCAGCCAAGGGACAGGGGGCAATGAGCAGTTCTTC	CASSQGTGGNEQFF
TRBV7-2	TRBJ2-1	once	-	TGTGCCAGCAGCTTAGCGGGCCGGGGTACGACTACGGCCTCCTACAATGAGCAGTTCTTC	CASSLAGRGTTTASYNEQFF
TRBV5-1	TRBJ2-2	-	TRBD1	TGCGCCAGCAGCCTCACGACAGGGGGCGACGGGGAGCTGTTTTTT	CASSLTTGGDGELFF
TRBV20-1	TRBJ2-3	-	-	TGCAGTGCTAGAGTGCGAGATACGCAGTATTTT	CSARVRDTQYF
TRBV30	TRBJ2-1	-	-	TGTGCCTGGAGTTCGACAGGAGGCAATGAGCAGTTCTTC	CAWSSTGGNEQFF
TRBV3-1/TRBV3-2	TRBJ2-3	-	-	TGTGCCAGCAGAATACTAGCTGAAGATACGCAGTATTTT	CASRILAEDTQYF
TRBV5-1	TRBJ2-5	-	-	TGCGCCAGCAGCTTGGGCCTTTCGGGTTTGAAGACCCAGTACTTC	CASSLGLSGLKTQYF
TRBV28	TRBJ1-5	-	TRBD1	TGTGCCAGCAGAACTTCGGGACAGGCGCCCAATCAGCCCCAGCATTTT	CASRTSGQAPNQPQHF
TRBV6-6	TRBJ1-2	-	-	TGTGCCAGCAGTTACTCGAGGCCAGCCAACTATGGCTACACCTTC	CASSYSRPANYGYTF
TRBV9	TRBJ1-1	few	-	TGTGCCAGCAGCGTAAATCTAGACACTGAAGCTTTCTTT	CASSVNLDTEAFF
TRBV30	TRBJ2-3	-	-	TGTGCCTGGAGTGTCGGGGTAAGCACAGATACGCAGTATTTT	CAWSVGVSTDTQYF
TRBV3-1/TRBV3-2	TRBJ2-3	once	TRBD2	TGTGCCAGCAGCCTTGGGACTAAAAGCACAGATACGCAGTATTTT	CASSLGTKSTDTQYF
TRBV7-9	TRBJ2-1	-	TRBD2	TGTGCCAGCAGCCGTAGCGGGGGGGCAGATGAGCAGTTCTTC	CASSRSGGADEQFF
TRBV7-9	TRBJ1-1	-	-	TGTGCCAGCAGCTCGGGACACCTGAACACTGAAGCTTTCTTT	CASSSGHLNTEAFF
TRBV30	TRBJ1-1	-	-	TGTGCCTGGAGTGTAAGGGGAACTGAAGCTTTCTTT	CAWSVRGTEAFF
TRBV6-6	TRBJ2-4	-	-	TGTGCCAGCAGAAACAATTGGGGGCAAAACATTCAGTACTTC	CASRNNWGQNIQYF
TRBV9	TRBJ2-1	-	-	TGTGCCAGCAGCGCCAGGGTCTACAATGAGCAGTTCTTC	CASSARVYNEQFF
TRBV3-1/TRBV3-2	TRBJ1-4	-	TRBD1	TGTGCCAGCAGGGGGCAGGGGGCGGGTGAAAAACTGTTTTTT	CASRGQGAGEKLFF
TRBV6-6	TRBJ1-2	-	-	TGTGCCAGCAGTTACTCGTCCCCCCTCGAGGGCTATGGCTACACCTTC	CASSYSSPLEGYGYTF
TRBV7-3	TRBJ2-5	-	-	TGTGCCAGCAGCTTATACAGCCAAGAGACCCAGTACTTC	CASSLYSQETQYF
TRBV11-2	TRBJ2-3	-	-	TGTGCCAGCAGCCCCGGGACCAGGGGAGATACGCAGTATTTT	CASSPGTRGDTQYF
TRBV29-1	TRBJ2-5	few	TRBD2	TGCAGCGTTGAAGATTTTAGCGGGGGACAAGAGACCCAGTACTTC	CSVEDFSGGQETQYF
TRBV7-2	TRBJ2-1	-	-	TGTGCCAGCAGCCCCAATAGGGGGAACTACAATGAGCAGTTCTTC	CASSPNRGNYNEQFF
TRBV18	TRBJ2-5	-	TRBD2	TGTGCCAGCTCACGAGCGGGGGGGAGCCAAGAGACCCAGTACTTC	CASSRAGGSQETQYF
TRBV5-5	TRBJ2-1	-	-	TGTGCCAGCAGACTAATTATTAGCTCCTACAATGAGCAGTTCTTC	CASRLIISSYNEQFF
TRBV30	TRBJ1-2	-	TRBD1	TGTGCCCGATCCCCGGGACAGGGGACCTATGGCTACACCTTC	CARSPGQGTYGYTF
TRBV9	TRBJ1-2	-	-	TGTGCCAGCAGCCCGTTTATTTGGGGAGGCGGTGACTACACCTTC	CASSPFIWGGGDYTF
TRBV2	TRBJ2-7	few	-	TGTGCCAGCAAGCCAAATTCCTACGAGCAGTACTTC	CASKPNSYEQYF
TRBV18	TRBJ2-5	once	TRBD2	TGTGCCAGCTCCCATGCCGGGGGGGCGATTCAAGAGACCCAGTACTTC	CASSHAGGAIQETQYF
TRBV2	TRBJ2-3	once	-	TGTGCCAGCAGTGAATCTACGCTGGCGGCCGTCAATACGCAGTATTTT	CASSESTLAAVNTQYF
TRBV7-2	TRBJ1-1	-	-	TGTGCCAGCAGCTTAGCCCCCACAGGGAACACTGAAGCTTTCTTT	CASSLAPTGNTEAFF
TRBV7-3	TRBJ2-2	-	-	TGTGCCAGCAGCAAGAGGGGACAAACGAACACCGGGGAGCTGTTTTTT	CASSKRGQTNTGELFF
TRBV3-1/TRBV3-2	TRBJ2-1	few	-	TGTGCCAGCAGCTACTCGAACAATGAGCAGTTCTTC	CASSYSNNEQFF
TRBV19	TRBJ1-1	-	TRBD1	TGTGCCAGTAACAGAGGACAGGGTGGGAACACTGAAGCTTTCTTT	CASNRGQGGNTEAFF
TRBV5-4	TRBJ1-1	-	-	TGTGCCAGCAGCAAAAAAAACACGAACACTGAAGCTTTCTTT	CASSKKNTNTEAFF
TRBV5-1	TRBJ2-7	-	-	TGCGCCAGCAGCCTGGGCGGGACGTTATCCTACGAGCAGTACTTC	CASSLGGTLSYEQYF
TRBV6-5	TRBJ2-7	once	-	TGTGCCAGCAGTTACCGGGGACTTGTCTACGAGCAGTACTTC	CASSYRGLVYEQYF
TRBV5-6	TRBJ1-4	-	-	TGTGCCAGCAGCCAGACAGGTGACGCGAATGAAAAACTGTTTTTT	CASSQTGDANEKLFF
TRBV19	TRBJ1-6	-	-	TGTGCCAGTAGTATTGGCCTGGGGCAGGGTAATTCACCCCTCCACTTT	CASSIGLGQGNSPLHF
TRBV14	TRBJ1-6	-	TRBD1	TGTGCCAGCAGCGGACAGGGGGTTTCACCCCTCCACTTT	CASSGQGVSPLHF
TRBV7-2	TRBJ1-1	-	TRBD1	TGTGCCAGCAGCAAACAGGGGCGAGCTTTCTTT	CASSKQGRAFF